This TCR beta chain was recorded in a study of beta chain bispecific antibodies for T cell cancers (dated by TCRdb to the early 2020s). About the full investigation: Healthy donor T cells were cocultured with T cell leukemia lines and bispecific antibodies, and TRBV sequencing of the surviving cells was then used to measure how much each TRBV family was depleted. Jurkat cells expressed surface TRBV12 (TRBV12-3), and HPB-ALL cells expressed surface TRBV5-5.

Unique molecular identifier barcodes were incorporated into the libraries and were used for clonotype quantification. Qiagen AllPrep DNA/RNA Micro kits were used to isolate total RNA, and an Agilent TapeStation was used to check RNA quality. TCR beta libraries were constructed by 5' RACE, in which cDNA synthesis was followed by two PCR steps with TCR beta constant-region gene-specific primers. Sequencing of the TCR beta libraries was done on an Illumina MiSeq platform. The authors processed their data as follows. MIGEC, MiXCR and VDJtools were used to process the reads. To get a clonotype's frequency, the unique molecular identifiers belonging to that clonotype were divided by all unique molecular identifiers in the sample. Nonfunctional TRBV genes classified in IMGT as pseudogenes or open reading frames, such as TRBV1, TRBV12-1 and TRBV21, were excluded. The public reads were reprocessed in TCRdb via fastp at Q25 and MiXCR, keeping in-frame beta chains. Here each entry gathers all rows of one CDR3 protein and keeps the most common genes and DNA. TCRdb, not the authors, supplied the V and J calls. In this sample the table shows 20,000 to 25,000 distinct CDR3 sequences, about 2% of which occur a single time. 4.5% to 6.5% of the sample lies in the top ten.

This specimen's treatment or condition label, interpreted: alpha-V12: anti-TRBV12 scFv linked to anti-CD3 scFv. T cells were expanded from blood mononuclear cells for 3 to 4 days using either anti-CD3 antibody OKT3 or CD3/CD28 Dynabeads. The anti-TRBV12 bispecific sample was taken from a coculture of Jurkat leukemia cells with normal T cells and was compared with an anti-CD19 bispecific control coculture. The expanded T cells were grown in RPMI 1640 containing 10% fetal bovine serum, recombinant human IL-2 (around 94 IU/ml) and IL-7 (around 5 ng/ml). Each coculture mixed about 5 x 10^4 target cells and about 5 x 10^4 normal T cells with bispecific antibody in around 99 ul and was incubated at 37 degrees C for 17 hours. Every bispecific antibody was made of two single-chain variable fragments expressed in a single-chain diabody format with a His tag. The effector T cells were obtained from healthy human donors, with peripheral blood mononuclear cells isolated from leukapheresis samples by Ficoll density gradient centrifugation.

CDR1 and CDR2 were assigned from the germline V gene as MNHEY and SVGAGI. The CDR3 goes from the cysteine to the phenylalanine over 14 residues. The DNA shown is the 42-base CDR3, in frame from base 1. The germline ends are 10 bases apart after V is trimmed by 4 bases and J by 1 base. The sample holds many counts of this clonotype. Its antigen has not been determined. Base quality data are lacking; no much larger clone is found one base away. Paper-wide results and their limitations: Apart from the targeted and closely related genes, all other TRBV family members appeared unaffected by the TRBV-directed bispecific antibodies. Every sequenced sample contained a mix of leukemia cell line cells and normal T cells, and most targeted TRBV signal came from the leukemia cells rather than from the normal T cells. Relative to anti-CD19, anti-TRBV12 exposure cut the share of total TRBV signal from TRBV12-3 by 98% to 99%, while TRBV12-4 dropped by about 35%, which was not significant. Cross-reactivity of the anti-TRBV5-5 antibody with TRBV5-6 was attributed to high sequence similarity between the two genes.

This sequence was found in a human donor in good health. Some clones in this sample may be carry-over from other donors' samples. Source: healthy donor T cells cultured with leukemia cells, taken from a culture containing a bispecific antibody targeting TCR Vbeta12. The chain links TRBV6-5 with TRBJ1-1; the D region possibly corresponds to TRBD1 (5 bases align). At the DNA level, the sequence is TGTGCCAGCAGTTCTATTCAGGGGAACACTGAAGCTTTCTTT. It is translated as CASSSIQGNTEAFF.